What follows is one TCR beta chain and its context. The authors' processing: By means of reference gene primer amplification, nucleated cell counts were estimated. TCRdb's copy holds only in-frame clones and misses some; the assay was immunoSEQ multiplex PCR. The V and J calls and clone size were taken over from that table, and D and trimming were inferred from the DNA. The sample consists of 150,000 to 200,000 clones, 75% to 85% of them appearing once. The data derive from a study of blood T cell repertoires in COVID-19. At the level of the study: PBMCs, B-cell-depleted T cells, or T cells were the source of the cDNA or gDNA that made up the material.

Material for sequencing was peripheral blood. This TCR was recovered from a woman aged 80 or older with COVID-19, enrolled during active disease.

CDR3 sequence reads: CASSPQTGTGNTIYF. As DNA, the CDR3 is TGTGCCAGCAGTCCCCAGACGGGGACTGGAAACACCATATATTTT. The chain has TRBV2 and TRBJ1-3; D unclear. This CDR3 contains 15 residues. The V end was cut by 5 bases, the J end by 2 bases, with 13 bases between. Per the germline V gene, CDR1 is SNHLY and CDR2 is FYNNEI.